This paragraph covers one T cell receptor (beta chain) sequence. The antigen is not known. The record originates from a study of cytomegalovirus exposure and HLA in healthy donors. On the study more broadly: The approximately 120 validation repertoires, a later analysis reported, used the same platform as the approximately 630 first-cohort repertoires.

Only in-frame clones appear in the TCRdb table, and some are missing; sequencing was by immunoSEQ multiplex PCR. This sample yields approximately 140,000 clones, of which around 86% are seen a single time; around 10% belongs to the top ten. The study, taken as a whole, reports: According to a subsequent analysis, TCR clusters from the first cohort were inclined to appear together in the 120 validation repertoires.

CDR3 length: 16 residues. The V gene end was trimmed by 0 bases and the J gene end by 5 bases; junction bases not matched to a gene: 4. Germline CDR1 and CDR2: LNHNV and YYDKDF (reference sequence). V is TRBV15 and J is TRBJ2-2, with 9 nucleotides matching TRBD2. The material sequenced was PBMCs. This clonotype originated in a man younger than 30 in good health and CMV-seropositive. The CDR3 protein is CATSRDGLAGTGELFF. In DNA, the CDR3 is TGTGCCACCAGCAGAGATGGCCTAGCGGGAACCGGGGAGCTGTTTTTT.